The 14 T cell receptor beta chains below all came from one sample that was sequenced in a study of T cells in localized non-small cell lung cancer. Profiling relied on immunoSEQ multiplex PCR, and the TCRdb table lists in-frame clones only, not all of them. The table includes 40,000 to 55,000 clones, about three quarters detected once. This specimen consisted of PBMCs, obtained before any cancer treatment. The receptors were gathered from a woman between 40 and 69 years old with stage II lung adenocarcinoma.

This sequence joins TRBV10-2 and TRBJ1-1; TRBD1 agrees at 11 bases. V lost 0 bases, J lost 5 bases, and 2 bases stayed unmatched. The CDR3 contains 15 residues. Germline V gene lookup returns CDR1 WSHSY and CDR2 SAAADI. The DNA of the CDR3 is TGCGCCAGCAGTGAGTCGGACAGGGGGCGAACTGAAGCTTTCTTT. Its translation: CASSESDRGRTEAFF.

By share, this clone ranks as medium-sized. The chain combines TRBV2 with TRBJ1-1; 8 bases fit TRBD1. After removal of 7 bases from V and 2 bases from J, the junction contained 12 bases not matched to a gene. CDR1 is SNHLY and CDR2 is FYNNEI in the germline V gene. The CDR3 is made up of 16 amino acids. The CDR3 protein is CASTVSTGTGNTEAFF. The CDR3 coding sequence is TGTGCCAGCACGGTTTCAACCGGGACAGGCAACACTGAAGCTTTCTTT.

The chain joins TRBV5-1 to TRBJ2-7; D is possibly TRBD2 (6 bases). The V and J ends lost 0 bases and 0 bases respectively, with 13 bases between them. The CDR3 runs to 16 residues. The germline gives CDR1 SGHRS, CDR2 YFSETQ. In nucleotides, the CDR3 is TGCGCCAGCAGCTTGGATTCCGGGGGTTCCTCCTACGAGCAGTACTTC. It encodes CASSLDSGGSSYEQYF.

This clone has only a few counts. The chain uses TRBV19 and TRBJ2-3, with TRBD1 as a possible D gene (5 bases). V lost 3 bases and J lost 2, with 9 bases in between. CDR3 length equals 14 residues. Germline CDR1 is LNHDA and CDR2 is SQIVND (reference sequence). The CDR3 protein is CASSIGHNTDTQYF. The CDR3, as DNA: TGTGCCAGTAGTATTGGACATAACACAGATACGCAGTATTTT.

The V gene is TRBV5-1, the J gene TRBJ2-6, with D unclear. CDR3 size: 14 residues. The V end lost 5 bases, the J end lost 0 bases, and 6 bases lay between the germline ends. CDR1 is SGHRS, CDR2 YFSETQ, per germline. CDR3 sequence (DNA): TGCGCCAGCAGGCAGAGCTCTGGGGCCAACGTCCTGACTTTC. It yields the protein CASRQSSGANVLTF.

This chain joins TRBV18 and TRBJ2-7; D might be TRBD2 (5 bases). Trimming removed 2 bases at V and 4 bases at J, with 9 bases between. CDR3 length: 13 residues. The germline V gene encodes CDR1 KGHSH and CDR2 LQKENI. As DNA, the CDR3 is TGTGCCAGCTCACCAGCAGGAGGTTACGAGCAGTACTTC. Residues: CASSPAGGYEQYF.

The chain couples TRBV6-1 to TRBJ1-1; D is unresolved. The CDR3 covers 14 residues. The V end lost 7 bases, the J end lost 4 bases, and 16 bases lay between the germline ends. Per germline, CDR1 MNHNS and CDR2 SASEGT. Here the CDR3 reads CASTAEGWRTEAFF. CDR3 coding DNA: TGTGCCAGCACCGCGGAAGGGTGGCGCACTGAAGCTTTCTTT.

This clone was counted between two and nine times. CDR3 in amino acids: CASSLTDTGELFF. The CDR3 nucleotides read TGTGCCAGCAGCCTCACGGACACCGGGGAGCTGTTTTTT. The chain links TRBV5-4 to TRBJ2-2; D is undetermined. Trimming took 4 bases from V and 3 from J, leaving 7 bases between them. The CDR3 has 13 residues. Looked up from germline, CDR1 is SGHNT and CDR2 is YYREEE (reference sequence).

A single count supports this clone. This CDR3 reads CASSHGAYEQYF. CDR3 coding DNA: TGCGCCAGTAGTCACGGCGCCTACGAGCAGTACTTC. The chain carries TRBV10-2 and TRBJ2-7; D unresolved. Germline-derived CDR1 and CDR2 are WSHSY and SAAADI. The CDR3 loop spans 12 amino acids. Trimming cost V 9 bases and J 2 bases, with 11 bases left between them.

This sequence joins TRBV18 and TRBJ1-1; a weak D match, TRBD1 (6 bases). V was shortened by 3 bases and J by 8 bases, with 10 bases between the two germline ends. The CDR3 runs to 12 residues. CDR1 is KGHSH, CDR2 LQKENI, per germline. In DNA, the CDR3 is TGTGCCAGCTCACCCGGGGGCAGGGAAGCTTTCTTT. The encoded protein is CASSPGGREAFF.

V and J are TRBV5-5 and TRBJ1-2; no reliable D call. Germline loops: CDR1 SGHKS, CDR2 YYEKEE (reference sequence). The CDR3 totals 12 residues. V lost 2 bases and J 8 bases, leaving 10 bases between the germline ends. The CDR3 protein is CASSFTGVGYTF. CDR3 sequence (DNA): TGTGCCAGCAGCTTCACGGGTGTAGGCTACACCTTC.

V and J are TRBV6-1 and TRBJ1-4; perhaps TRBD1 as D (6 bases). Trimming removed 9 bases from V and 5 bases from J, with 16 bases in between. Germline CDR1 MNHNS, CDR2 SASEGT. CDR3 size: 14 residues. The CDR3 is CASTEGGSNEKLFF. In DNA, the CDR3 is TGTGCCAGTACCGAGGGGGGGTCGAATGAAAAACTGTTTTTT.

The table lists this clone with a few counts. V and J are TRBV6-5 and TRBJ1-1, with unresolved D. The V gene's germline CDR1 is MNHEY and CDR2 SVGAGI. The ends were cut back, 4 bases at V and 6 bases at J, with 15 bases in the middle. There are 14 residues in the CDR3. In DNA form, the CDR3 reads TGTGCCAGCAGTTTGGTCCCATCCCGACCTGAAGCTTTCTTT. It specifies CASSLVPSRPEAFF.

This chain uses TRBV7-9 with TRBJ2-3; TRBD1 might be the D (6 bases). The CDR3 is 16 amino acids. Germline V gives CDR1 SEHNR, CDR2 FQNEAQ (reference sequence). Trimming took off 2 bases at V and 5 bases at J, with 17 bases between the two ends. The DNA of the CDR3 is TGTGCCAGCAGCTTATTGGACAGAGGGGAGCAAGATACGCAGTATTTT. Protein: CASSLLDRGEQDTQYF.